One sample yielded the 2 T cell receptor beta chains listed below, sequenced in a study of early T cells in non-severe SARS-CoV-2 infection. TCRdb passed the 5' RACE reads through MiXCR, listing each CDR3 protein once. Of 40,000 or so distinct CDR3 sequences listed, 6% to 9.5% are singletons. The material was whole blood, obtained at baseline. All receptors come from an adult who was a healthcare worker with PCR-confirmed SARS-CoV-2 infection or an uninfected control (not recorded which).

The chain couples TRBV6-6 to TRBJ2-2; TRBD2 aligns across 11 bases. This CDR3 has 15 residues. The germline gives CDR1 MNHNY, CDR2 SVGAGI (reference sequence). With 6 bases clipped from V and 4 bases from J, the junction kept 4 bases outside the gene matches. The CDR3 reads CASSLLAGGTGELFF. For the CDR3, the DNA is TGTGCCAGCAGCCTTCTAGCGGGGGGCACCGGGGAGCTGTTTTTT.

The rearrangement uses TRBV11-2 and TRBJ2-1; D possibly uses TRBD1 or TRBD2 (5 bases each). The CDR3 runs to 14 residues. The V end was cut by 5 bases, the J end by 5 bases, with 13 bases between. Germline V gives CDR1 SGHAT, CDR2 FQNNGV. The CDR3 protein is CASSPPGRNNEQFF. The CDR3 DNA reads TGTGCCAGCAGCCCACCGGGACGCAACAATGAGCAGTTCTTC.